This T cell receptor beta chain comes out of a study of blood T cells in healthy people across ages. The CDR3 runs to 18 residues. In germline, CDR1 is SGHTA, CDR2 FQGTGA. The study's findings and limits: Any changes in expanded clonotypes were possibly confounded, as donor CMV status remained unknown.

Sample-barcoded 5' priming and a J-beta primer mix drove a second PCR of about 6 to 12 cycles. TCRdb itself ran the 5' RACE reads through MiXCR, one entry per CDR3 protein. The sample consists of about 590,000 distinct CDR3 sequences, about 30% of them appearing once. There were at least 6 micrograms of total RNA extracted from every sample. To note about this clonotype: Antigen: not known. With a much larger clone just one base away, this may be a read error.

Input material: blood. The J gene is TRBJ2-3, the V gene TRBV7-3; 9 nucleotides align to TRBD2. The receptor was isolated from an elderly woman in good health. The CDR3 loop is CTSSLRGRGGLVTDTQYF. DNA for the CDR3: TGTACCAGCAGCTTAAGGGGGCGGGGGGGCCTCGTCACAGATACGCAGTATTTT.